The TCR beta chain described here comes from a study of OX40 agonist ivuxolimab in advanced cancers. Study conclusions and caveats: Some nonresponders also had low normalized T-cell clonal expansion. At doses 0.1 to 3.0 mg/kg, CD4+ and CD8+ clones expanded. Expanded clones tended on average to be more numerous among CD8+ T cells than CD4+.

In the case of this clone: Antigen: not known.

Baseline was the first blood sampling point, followed by cycle 4 day 1 and cycle 7 day 1. V was clipped by 8 bases and J by 4 bases, with 14 bases between them. The CDR3 is made up of 13 amino acids. The germline V gene encodes CDR1 MGHDK and CDR2 SYGVNS. TCRdb's table, derived via immunoSEQ multiplex PCR, lists solely in-frame clones and lacks some. The table lists approximately 84,000 clones, about 86% of them singletons, with less than 2% in the top ten. The chain combines TRBV25-1 with TRBJ1-2, with D uncertain. This clonotype was sampled from an adult with an advanced solid tumor such as melanoma, head and neck, liver or kidney cancer. This sample comprised CD4+ or CD8+ T cells sorted from blood, obtained in a trial of the OX40 agonist ivuxolimab. The CDR3 protein is CASLSGGPYGYTF. CDR3 nucleotide sequence: TGTGCCAGCCTATCCGGAGGGCCCTATGGCTACACCTTC.